Following are 20 T cell receptor beta chains from one sample sequenced in a study of blood T cells in healthy people across ages. Combining a sample-barcoded 5' primer with a J-beta primer mix, a second PCR ran for roughly 6 to 12 cycles. TCRdb reprocessed the 5' RACE reads via MiXCR and lists one record per CDR3 protein. The sample gives about 830,000 distinct CDR3 sequences, 60% to 80% of which show up once; roughly 25% is in the top ten. Material for sequencing was blood. Receptors originate from a man younger than 40 in good health.

The rearrangement uses TRBV12-3 or TRBV12-4 and TRBJ2-1; a possible D gene is TRBD1 (6 bases). The CDR3 spans 13 residues. The V end was cut by 3 bases, the J end by 12 bases, with 15 bases between. CDR3 sequence: CASSFEVGATQFF. Here the CDR3 DNA reads TGTGCCAGCAGTTTTGAGGTGGGGGCTACGCAGTTCTTC.

The chain links TRBV5-1 to TRBJ2-7; 9 bases line up with TRBD1. The V segment lost 4 bases and the J segment 5 bases; nucleotides outside the gene matches: 7. Germline-derived CDR1 and CDR2 are SGHRS and YFSETQ. The CDR3 is 14 amino acids. The DNA of the CDR3 is TGCGCCAGCAGCACCGGGACAGGGCGACACGAGCAGTACTTC. It encodes CASSTGTGRHEQYF.

This clonotype has a handful of counts. This chain links TRBV29-1 with TRBJ2-1, with D maybe TRBD1 (7 bases). The CDR3 covers 15 residues. V was clipped by 3 bases and J by 3 bases, with 15 bases between them. Per the germline V gene, CDR1 is SQVTM and CDR2 is ANQGSEA. The CDR3 DNA reads as TGCAGCGTTGATGTACAGGGGAGGCACTACAATGAGCAGTTCTTC. Amino acids: CSVDVQGRHYNEQFF.

This rearrangement joins TRBV29-1 to TRBJ2-1, with 9 positions matching TRBD2. Per the germline V gene, CDR1 is SQVTM and CDR2 is ANQGSEA. The junction had 7 bases not matched to a gene; V was cut back by 7 bases and J by 3 bases. This CDR3 region has 14 residues. CDR3 sequence reads: CSDRAGGLYNEQFF. CDR3 coding DNA: TGCAGCGATAGAGCGGGGGGTCTCTACAATGAGCAGTTCTTC.

This chain joins TRBV16 and TRBJ1-6; D is uncertain. Germline values: CDR1 KGHSY, CDR2 FQNENV. The CDR3 covers 15 residues. V dropped 2 bases and J dropped 7 bases, with 12 bases sitting between them. For the CDR3, the DNA is TGTGCCAGCAGCCAAACAGCGCCCCGGAATTCACCCCTCCACTTT. Encoded protein: CASSQTAPRNSPLHF.

This chain connects TRBV27 to TRBJ2-3, with 9 bases fitting TRBD1. Germline V lookup: CDR1 MNHEY, CDR2 SMNVEV (reference sequence). Germline trimming cut 2 bases from V and 10 bases from J; bases unmatched to any gene: 10. This CDR3 has 15 residues. CDR3 sequence (DNA): TGTGCCAGCAGTTTAGGGACAGGGATCATTGATCCGCAGTATTTT. Amino acids: CASSLGTGIIDPQYF.

V gene TRBV10-3 combines with J gene TRBJ2-7; TRBD1 might be the D (5 bases). Germline CDR1 ENHRY, CDR2 SYGVKD. Trimming pared 6 bases from V and 1 base from J, leaving 7 bases between. This CDR3 region has 12 residues. CDR3 nucleotide sequence: TGTGCCATCAGCAACAGGTCCTACGAGCAGTACTTC. Amino acids: CAISNRSYEQYF.

The V gene is TRBV2, the J gene TRBJ1-5; weak D call: TRBD1 (5 bases). The CDR3 consists of 14 residues. Germline loops: CDR1 SNHLY, CDR2 FYNNEI. The ends were cut back, 4 bases at V and 3 bases at J, with 10 bases in the middle. DNA for the CDR3: TGTGCCAGCAGTGTCGGGACTTTCAATCAGCCCCAGCATTTT. This translates into CASSVGTFNQPQHF.

This clonotype came up a few times. The CDR3 loop reads CASSLAPGADTQYF. CDR3 bases: TGTGCCAGCAGCTTGGCCCCGGGGGCAGATACGCAGTATTTT. The chain carries TRBV7-2 and TRBJ2-3, with D possibly being TRBD2 (6 bases). This CDR3 is 14 amino acids long. Germline V CDR1 and CDR2: SGHTA, FQGNSA. Trimming took off 3 bases at V and 4 bases at J, with 11 bases between the two ends.

This clonotype turned up a few times. This sequence joins TRBV4-3 and TRBJ2-7; 7 nucleotides match TRBD1. The junction had 3 bases not matched to a gene; V was cut back by 3 bases and J by 1 base. CDR1 and CDR2 (germline): LGHNA, YSLEER. The CDR3 loop spans 14 amino acids. CDR3 loop: CASSQNRGSYEQYF. CDR3 bases: TGCGCCAGCAGCCAGAACAGGGGTTCCTACGAGCAGTACTTC.

This sequence joins TRBV9 and TRBJ2-1; the match to TRBD2 covers 7 bases. CDR1 is SGDLS and CDR2 is YYNGEE in the germline V gene. After removal of 3 bases from V and 12 bases from J, the junction contained 12 bases not matched to a gene. The CDR3 runs 14 residues. Here the CDR3 DNA reads TGTGCCAGCAGCGACCCTAATCTAGCGGAGGGGCAGTTCTTC. Protein sequence: CASSDPNLAEGQFF. Drawing the rest from reference TRBV9 and TRBJ2-1, the complete variable domain is DSGVTQTPKHLITATGQRVTLRCSPRSGDLSVYWYQQSLDQGLQFLIQYYNGEERAKGNILERFSAQQFPDLHSELNLSSLELGDSALYFCASSDPNLAEGQFFGPGTRLTVL.

The rearrangement joins TRBV27 to TRBJ2-1; tentative D call: TRBD1 (8 bases). The CDR3 contains 12 residues. V gave up 6 bases and J gave up 13 bases, with 16 bases separating them. The germline V gene has CDR1 MNHEY and CDR2 SMNVEV (reference sequence). CDR3 sequence reads: CASSTGGETQFF. The CDR3, as DNA: TGTGCCAGCAGCACAGGGGGGGAGACCCAGTTCTTC.

This chain links TRBV29-1 with TRBJ2-5, with TRBD1 matching over 10 bases. The J call could be wrong; TRBJ2-7 is a better fit for the DNA end. The CDR3 has 14 amino acids. In germline, CDR1 is SQVTM, CDR2 ANQGSEA. The CDR3 is CSAITGTGAYEQYF. The CDR3 DNA is TGCAGCGCAATAACCGGGACAGGGGCCTACGAGCAGTACTTC.

This clonotype came up a few times. The chain couples TRBV7-9 to TRBJ2-7, with D possibly TRBD2 on 5 matching bases. The CDR3 runs to 14 residues. Germline lookup yields CDR1 SEHNR and CDR2 FQNEAQ (reference sequence). Between the trimmed V and J ends, which lost 3 bases and 4 bases, there was a span of 13 bases. This CDR3 reads CASSFGGAEYEQYF. For the CDR3, the DNA is TGTGCCAGCAGCTTCGGAGGAGCGGAGTACGAGCAGTACTTC.

V usage is TRBV9 and J usage is TRBJ1-2, with D maybe TRBD1 (5 bases). Germline V gene sequence: CDR1 SGDLS, CDR2 YYNGEE. The CDR3 has 14 amino acids. Trimming removed 4 bases at V and 1 base at J, with 11 bases between. The CDR3 is CASSSGAHNYGYTF. CDR3 nucleotide sequence: TGTGCCAGCAGCTCCGGGGCGCATAACTATGGCTACACCTTC.

This chain's CDR3 is CSVEGGQGSSYNEQYF. DNA of the CDR3: TGCAGCGTTGAAGGTGGACAAGGAAGCTCCTACAATGAGCAGTACTTC. The J gene is TRBJ2-1, the V gene TRBV29-1; TRBD1 is a possible D gene (5 bases). The J call could be wrong; TRBJ2-7 is a better fit for the DNA end. CDR1 and CDR2 from the germline V gene are SQVTM and ANQGSEA. The CDR3 is 16 amino acids.

V usage is TRBV20-1 and J usage is TRBJ2-3; 11 positions match TRBD1. The CDR3 runs 15 residues. V shed 3 bases, J shed 1 base, and the junction held 3 bases outside the gene matches. Germline values: CDR1 DFQATT, CDR2 SNEGSKA (reference sequence). The CDR3 sequence: CSASGTGGGTDTQYF. CDR3 bases: TGCAGTGCTAGCGGGACAGGGGGTGGCACAGATACGCAGTATTTT.

This sequence joins TRBV20-1 and TRBJ1-4, with a weak D call TRBD1 (5 bases). Germline CDR1 and CDR2: DFQATT and SNEGSKA (reference sequence). V was shortened by 3 bases and J by 5 bases, with 16 bases between the two germline ends. CDR3 size: 15 residues. CDR3 nucleotide sequence: TGCAGTGCTAGTCAGTCCGGGACGGCGAATGAAAAACTGTTTTTT. It encodes CSASQSGTANEKLFF.

V is TRBV7-9 and J is TRBJ2-5; 7 bases fit TRBD2. The last part of the DNA fits TRBJ2-7 better; the J call may be wrong. This CDR3 is built from 13 residues. The germline V gene has CDR1 SEHNR and CDR2 FQNEAQ (reference sequence). The CDR3 here is CASSPRGTTEQYF. DNA of the CDR3: TGTGCCAGCAGCCCTAGAGGGACTACCGAGCAGTACTTC.

Written as DNA, the CDR3 is TGCGCCAGCACCCCGGACAGGAGGTGGGATGAGCAGTTCTTC. It yields the protein CASTPDRRWDEQFF. The chain is built from TRBV4-3 and TRBJ2-1; 7 positions agree with TRBD1. Germline V lookup: CDR1 LGHNA, CDR2 YSLEER. The CDR3 totals 14 residues. With V trimmed by 7 bases and J by 8 bases, 11 bases remained unmatched.